At least ten counts were recorded for the clone carrying this TCR beta chain. Antigen specificity is unknown. Trimming took 6 bases from V and 7 from J; bases not matched to a gene: 7. The CDR3 sequence is 15 residues long. Per the germline V gene, CDR1 is PRHDT and CDR2 is FYEKMQ (reference sequence). This record belongs to a study of beta chain features in type 1 diabetes. Expressed TCRB transcripts were sequenced because the isolated RNA had all been reverse transcribed beforehand. This table comes from immunoSEQ multiplex PCR, and its TCRdb copy is limited to in-frame clones, with some not included. The sample lists some 240,000 clones, approximately 11% occurring once. General study points: Patients and controls would be equally affected if PCR favored shorter templates. Cells expressing TCR highly could be over-represented by cDNA sequencing. All four CD4+ subsets of Type 1 diabetes patients contained TCRB CDR3s that were moderately but significantly shorter.

Sequencing was performed on central memory CD4+ T cells from blood. The TCR comes from a man younger than 30 in good health. The genes are TRBV13 and TRBJ2-2, with TRBD2 matching 11 bases. In DNA form, the CDR3 reads TGTGCCAGCAGTCGAACTAGCGGGAGCCACGGGGAGCTGTTTTTT. Residues: CASSRTSGSHGELFF.